One sample yielded the 9 T cell receptor beta chains listed below, sequenced in a study of shared clonotypes between healthy human individuals (dated by TCRdb to about 2020). The library was produced with the immunoSEQ multiplex PCR assay. Here the immuneACCESS table is served through TCRdb, limited to in-frame sequences with V and J called. Missing clones are a known gap in these copies; in checked studies unresolved V genes cover under half, and the rest lacks a known reason. The sample table contains about 1 million clones; only one count was recorded for about 80% of them. The ten top clones hold approximately 1.5% of the sample. The sequenced sample consisted of memory CD4+ T cells sorted from blood. In the paper's terms, the cell subset or site label means: CD45RA-negative fraction. Receptors were obtained from a man between 18 and 35 years old in good health.

The DNA for the CDR3 is TGTGCCAGCAGTTACCTCCGGCGTTTGGGGACTGAAGCTTTCTTT. Translated, it gives CASSYLRRLGTEAFF. The V call is TRBV6-5, the J call TRBJ1-1, with unresolved D. The V gene's germline CDR1 is MNHEY and CDR2 SVGAGI. This CDR3 comprises 15 residues. Deletions cut 2 bases from V and 5 bases from J, with 15 bases between.

The chain couples TRBV10-3 to TRBJ1-2; tentatively, D is TRBD1 (5 bases). V lost 3 bases to trimming and J lost 5 bases, with 10 bases between them. The length of the CDR3 is 13 residues. Germline CDR1 is ENHRY and CDR2 is SYGVKD. In DNA, the CDR3 is TGTGCCATCAGTGACTCGGACAAGTATGGCTACACCTTC. It codes for CAISDSDKYGYTF.

This clone was counted many times. The V gene is TRBV2, the J gene TRBJ1-1; perhaps TRBD1 as D (5 bases). The ends were cut back, 0 bases at V and 4 bases at J, with 6 bases in the middle. This CDR3 is 13 amino acids long. Germline V gene sequence: CDR1 SNHLY, CDR2 FYNNEI. The CDR3 DNA is TGTGCCAGCAGTGAAGCGACAGCCACTGAAGCTTTCTTT. Encoded protein: CASSEATATEAFF.

V usage is TRBV6-1 and J usage is TRBJ2-2; 10 nucleotides align to TRBD1. The J segment lost 6 bases and the V segment lost 4 bases, leaving 5 bases of the junction unmatched. CDR3 length: 15 residues. Germline V lookup: CDR1 MNHNS, CDR2 SASEGT. The CDR3 nucleotides read TGTGCCAGCAGTGCGAGACAGGGGGCTGCCGGGGAGCTGTTTTTT. Translation: CASSARQGAAGELFF.

The chain has TRBV28 and TRBJ1-2, with 11 nucleotides matching TRBD1. Germline CDR1 reads MDHEN; CDR2 reads SYDVKM. V was pared by 3 bases and J by 5 bases, with 8 bases of the junction left unmatched. CDR3 size: 16 residues. CDR3 DNA: TGTGCCAGCAGTTTGGAGGGACAGGGGGGGTTGTATGGCTACACCTTC. It codes for CASSLEGQGGLYGYTF.

This clone was seen a few times. The gene calls are TRBV4-2 and TRBJ2-5; 9 bases are a match to TRBD2. Germline assignment: CDR1 LGHNA and CDR2 YNFKEQ. This CDR3 contains 16 residues. J lost 2 bases, V lost 4 bases, and 8 bases had no gene match. In DNA form, the CDR3 reads TGTGCCAGCAGCCCAAGGCTCGCGGGGGGGCAAGAGACCCAGTACTTC. Its protein product is CASSPRLAGGQETQYF.

The sample holds one count of this clone. V and J are TRBV27 and TRBJ2-1; 11 bases align to TRBD1. Trimming removed 8 bases from V and 9 bases from J; junction bases left unmatched: 6. The CDR3 has 13 amino acids. Germline V gives CDR1 MNHEY, CDR2 SMNVEV (reference sequence). The DNA of the CDR3 is TGTGCCAGCCTCCGGGACAGGGGGGGTGAGCAGTTCTTC. Protein sequence: CASLRDRGGEQFF.

The chain joins TRBV5-8 to TRBJ1-6; 7 bases are shared with TRBD1. V was clipped by 5 bases and J by 2 bases; unmatched bases: 10. The germline gives CDR1 SGHTS, CDR2 YDEGEE. CDR3 length: 17 amino acids. This chain's CDR3 is CASRSGTVNPYNSPLHF. Written as DNA, the CDR3 is TGTGCCAGCAGATCCGGGACAGTGAACCCCTATAATTCACCCCTCCACTTT.

This clone is a singleton in its sample. This same CDR3 is encoded by further DNA sequences in the sample. This chain connects TRBV5-1 to TRBJ1-3; D ambiguous. The CDR3 contains 15 residues. Trimming removed 3 bases at V and 0 bases at J, with 10 bases between. In germline, CDR1 is SGHRS, CDR2 YFSETQ. The CDR3: CASSSGGSSGNTIYF. The CDR3 nucleotides are TGCGCCAGCAGCTCTGGAGGCAGCTCTGGAAACACCATATATTTT. Full variable domain (outside the CDR3, taken from reference TRBV5-1 and TRBJ1-3): KAGVTQTPRYLIKTRGQQVTLSCSPISGHRSVSWYQQTPGQGLQFLFEYFSETQRNKGNFPGRFSGRQFSNSRSEMNVSTLELGDSALYLCASSSGGSSGNTIYFGEGSWLTVV.